This TCR beta chain was recovered during a study of T cells after posttransplantation cyclophosphamide. The V end was cut by 4 bases, the J end by 2 bases, with 8 bases between. This CDR3 region has 13 residues. Germline V gives CDR1 MNHEY, CDR2 SVGAGI. Some clones are missing from TCRdb's copy, which holds only in-frame ones; the method was immunoSEQ multiplex PCR. The sample carries 66,000 or so clones, 80% to 95% recorded once. The chain carries TRBV6-5 and TRBJ2-5; D gene unclear. This receptor was identified in a woman aged 25 to 45 in good health and a related stem cell transplant donor. The sequenced sample consisted of PBMCs. The CDR3 bases are TGTGCCAGCAGTTCCCAGAGACAAGAGACCCAGTACTTC. Its translation: CASSSQRQETQYF.